The 19 T cell receptor beta chains below were found in one sample sequenced in a study of CD8 T cells in ankylosing spondylitis. Using its own MiXCR run on the 5' RACE reads, TCRdb lists one record per CDR3 protein. The data contain 200,000 to 300,000 distinct CDR3 sequences, approximately 12% of them singletons. Sequenced sample: blood, either unsorted or a sorted T cell fraction (not recorded which). These receptors originate from a male donor with ankylosing spondylitis or in good health (not recorded which).

The chain joins TRBV12-3 or TRBV12-4 to TRBJ2-6; D gene ambiguous. This CDR3 contains 18 residues. The germline V and J ends were trimmed by 6 bases and 0 bases, with 18 bases remaining between them. The CDR3 sequence: CASSPSNDGISGANVLTF. The CDR3 bases are TGTGCCAGCAGCCCCTCCAATGACGGAATCTCTGGGGCCAACGTCCTGACTTTC.

The chain joins TRBV5-1 to TRBJ2-7; D may be TRBD1 (5 bases). Germline loops: CDR1 SGHRS, CDR2 YFSETQ. The CDR3 length is 15 residues. The germline V and J ends were trimmed by 4 bases and 2 bases, with 16 bases remaining between them. This CDR3 is CASSPTGRRPYEQYF. The CDR3 bases are TGCGCCAGCAGCCCCACAGGAAGGAGACCCTACGAGCAGTACTTC.

This clonotype has a count of ten or more. The chain links TRBV27 to TRBJ1-4; D perhaps matches TRBD1 (5 bases). Germline-derived CDR1 and CDR2 are MNHEY and SMNVEV (reference sequence). The CDR3 is 14 amino acids. Trimming took off 6 bases at V and 4 bases at J, with 12 bases between the two ends. In nucleotides, the CDR3 is TGTGCCAGCAGCAAGACAGTATTTAATGAAAAACTGTTTTTT. Its protein is CASSKTVFNEKLFF.

This clonotype appeared a few times. The chain couples TRBV20-1 to TRBJ2-5; TRBD1 matches at 7 bases. The CDR3 covers 13 residues. With 4 bases clipped from V and 2 bases from J, the junction kept 4 bases outside the gene matches. From germline, CDR1 is DFQATT and CDR2 SNEGSKA (reference sequence). CDR3 protein: CSAIGQVQETQYF. The DNA of the CDR3 is TGCAGTGCTATAGGACAGGTTCAAGAGACCCAGTACTTC.

This chain uses TRBV7-9 with TRBJ2-1, with 11 bases that match TRBD2. Germline V CDR1 and CDR2: SEHNR, FQNEAQ (reference sequence). Trimming at V came to 4 bases and at J to 4 bases, leaving 9 bases not matched to a gene. The CDR3 runs to 17 residues. The CDR3 sequence is CASSSRTGTSGYNEQFF. CDR3 DNA sequence: TGTGCCAGCAGCTCTAGGACCGGGACTAGCGGATACAATGAGCAGTTCTTC.

The V gene is TRBV7-9, the J gene TRBJ1-1; no clear D. Trimming removed 4 bases at V and 0 bases at J, with 9 bases between. CDR1 SEHNR and CDR2 FQNEAQ come from the germline V gene (reference sequence). CDR3 size: 14 residues. The CDR3 loop reads CASSYEGMNTEAFF. DNA of the CDR3: TGTGCCAGCAGCTACGAGGGTATGAACACTGAAGCTTTCTTT.

The chain has TRBV29-1 and TRBJ2-3; TRBD1 matches 9 bases. The germline V gene has CDR1 SQVTM and CDR2 ANQGSEA. The CDR3 has 13 residues. The ends lost 6 bases at V and 3 bases at J; junction bases unmatched: 4. The CDR3 loop reads CSVGQGITDTQYF. The CDR3 DNA reads TGCAGCGTCGGACAGGGGATTACAGATACGCAGTATTTT.

The table lists this clonotype with many counts. The gene calls are TRBV6-5 and TRBJ1-1; D unresolved. V lost 5 bases to trimming and J lost 1 base, with 8 bases between them. This CDR3 is built from 13 residues. Germline V lookup: CDR1 MNHEY, CDR2 SVGAGI. The CDR3 spells CASSDLRNTEAFF. CDR3 nucleotide sequence: TGTGCCAGCAGTGACTTGAGGAACACTGAAGCTTTCTTT.

The V call is TRBV6-4, the J call TRBJ2-4; 8 bases agree with TRBD2. The length of the CDR3 is 16 residues. The germline CDR1 and CDR2 sequences are MRHNA and SNTAGT. With 8 bases clipped from V and 6 bases from J, the junction kept 15 bases outside the gene matches. The CDR3: CASVGGKTSVRNIQYF. The CDR3 coding sequence is TGTGCCAGCGTCGGAGGGAAGACTAGCGTCCGAAACATTCAGTACTTC.

At least ten counts were recorded for this clonotype. The chain couples TRBV5-1 to TRBJ2-5; D gene uncertain. The length of the CDR3 is 12 residues. CDR1 is SGHRS, CDR2 YFSETQ, per germline. V gave up 2 bases and J gave up 4 bases, with 6 bases separating them. The CDR3 sequence: CASSFNGETQYF. In DNA, the CDR3 is TGCGCCAGCAGCTTTAACGGAGAGACCCAGTACTTC.

The chain recombines TRBV2 with TRBJ2-7; no clear D. There are 14 residues in the CDR3. Germline CDR1 reads SNHLY; CDR2 reads FYNNEI. Trimming stripped 8 bases from V and 0 bases from J, with 14 bases between. CDR3 protein: CASVFQDLSYEQYF. The CDR3, as DNA: TGTGCCAGCGTCTTTCAGGACCTCTCCTACGAGCAGTACTTC.

This sequence joins TRBV3-1 and TRBJ1-6; TRBD1 is a possible D gene (5 bases). Looked up from germline, CDR1 is LGHDT and CDR2 is YNNKEL (reference sequence). The CDR3 is made up of 14 amino acids. The V and J ends lost 0 bases and 9 bases respectively, with 9 bases between them. CDR3 loop: CASSQDRAPSPLHF. CDR3 DNA: TGTGCCAGCAGCCAAGACAGGGCTCCTTCACCCCTCCACTTT.

This clonotype was recorded many times. V is TRBV6-1 and J is TRBJ2-1; D gene uncertain. Trimming took off 8 bases at V and 0 bases at J, with 11 bases between the two ends. Looked up from germline, CDR1 is MNHNS and CDR2 is SASEGT. The length of the CDR3 is 14 residues. The CDR3 sequence is CASLGFSSYNEQFF. CDR3 nucleotides: TGTGCCAGCTTGGGTTTTAGCTCCTACAATGAGCAGTTCTTC.

This clonotype showed up many times. The chain links TRBV28 to TRBJ2-1; 9 nucleotides match TRBD1. Germline loops: CDR1 MDHEN, CDR2 SYDVKM. The length of the CDR3 is 17 residues. V lost 5 bases, J lost 0 bases, and 8 bases stayed unmatched. CDR3 sequence reads: CASSAPRGQGSYNEQFF. As DNA, the CDR3 is TGTGCCAGCAGTGCCCCTAGGGGACAGGGCTCCTACAATGAGCAGTTCTTC.

This clonotype was seen a handful of times. The chain links TRBV15 to TRBJ1-1; D may be TRBD1 (5 bases). The germline CDR1 and CDR2 sequences are LNHNV and YYDKDF (reference sequence). Trimming pared 0 bases from V and 1 base from J, leaving 12 bases between. The CDR3 has 16 residues. CDR3 nucleotides: TGTGCCACCAGCAGAGATGGGGGGAAGCGGAACACTGAAGCTTTCTTT. It translates to CATSRDGGKRNTEAFF. Complete variable domain (other parts from reference TRBV15 and TRBJ1-1): DAMVIQNPRYQVTQFGKPVTLSCSQTLNHNVMYWYQQKSSQAPKLLFHYYDKDFNNEADTPDNFQSRRPNTSFCFLDIRSPGLGDTAMYLCATSRDGGKRNTEAFFGQGTRLTVV.

Many counts were recorded for this clonotype. The V gene is TRBV5-1, the J gene TRBJ2-1; possible D gene TRBD2, 6 bases. This CDR3 has 13 amino acids. In germline, CDR1 is SGHRS, CDR2 YFSETQ. V gave up 2 bases and J gave up 6 bases, with 9 bases separating them. CDR3 loop: CASSFGTLNEQFF. The CDR3 DNA follows: TGCGCCAGCAGCTTCGGGACTCTCAATGAGCAGTTCTTC.

This clonotype has just a few counts. The V gene is TRBV11-1, the J gene TRBJ1-5; tentatively, D is TRBD1 (6 bases). V was pared by 5 bases and J by 7 bases, with 27 bases between. Looked up from germline, CDR1 is SGHAT and CDR2 is FQDESV (reference sequence). This CDR3 has 18 amino acids. The CDR3 sequence is CASSHALSSEGVNQPQHF. DNA for the CDR3: TGTGCCAGCAGCCACGCCCTCTCATCCGAGGGGGTGAACCAGCCCCAGCATTTT. Together with reference TRBV11-1 and TRBJ1-5, the CDR3 gives the full variable domain: EAEVAQSPRYKITEKSQAVAFWCDPISGHATLYWYRQILGQGPELLVQFQDESVVDDSQLPKDRFSAERLKGVDSTLKIQPAELGDSAMYLCASSHALSSEGVNQPQHFGDGTRLSIL.

Only a few counts were recorded for this clonotype. This sequence joins TRBV28 and TRBJ2-1; the match to TRBD2 covers 8 bases. V was clipped by 6 bases and J by 3 bases; unmatched bases: 10. This CDR3 is 16 amino acids long. The V gene's germline CDR1 is MDHEN and CDR2 SYDVKM. CDR3 loop: CASSPSAGVVYNEQFF. The CDR3, as DNA: TGTGCCAGCAGCCCCTCAGCGGGAGTGGTCTACAATGAGCAGTTCTTC.

This clonotype was detected only a few times. The chain joins TRBV29-1 to TRBJ1-2; 7 bases align to TRBD1. The CDR3 has 13 amino acids. Germline V gene lookup returns CDR1 SQVTM and CDR2 ANQGSEA. Trimming at V came to 2 bases and at J to 6 bases, leaving 6 bases not matched to a gene. In DNA, the CDR3 is TGCAGCGTTGAACCTACAGGGGTGAATGGCTACACCTTC. As protein: CSVEPTGVNGYTF.